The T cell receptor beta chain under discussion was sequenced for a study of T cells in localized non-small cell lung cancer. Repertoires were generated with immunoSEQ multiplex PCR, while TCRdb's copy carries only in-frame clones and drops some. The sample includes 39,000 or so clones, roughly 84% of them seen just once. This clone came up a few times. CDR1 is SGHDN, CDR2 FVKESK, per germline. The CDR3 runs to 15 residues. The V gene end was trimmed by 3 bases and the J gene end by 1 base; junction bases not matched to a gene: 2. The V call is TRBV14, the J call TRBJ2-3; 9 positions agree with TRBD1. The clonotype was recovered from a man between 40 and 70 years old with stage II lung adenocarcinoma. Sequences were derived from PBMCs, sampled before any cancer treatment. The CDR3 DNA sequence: TGTGCCAGCAGCCAGCGGACAGGGGGCACAGATACGCAGTATTTT. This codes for CASSQRTGGTDTQYF.